What follows describes a single T cell receptor beta chain. The cDNA came from 5'RACE, which used 10-nucleotide random UMIs. TCRdb itself ran the 5' RACE reads through MiXCR, one entry per CDR3 protein. The repertoire consists of more than 40,000 distinct CDR3 sequences, with roughly 13% occurring once and the leading ten covering approximately 9%. Time point noted: longitudinal time-point 3. It was from 2 million PBMCs stored at -80 C that the unsorted libraries were obtained. The sample is drawn from a study of neurological immune-mediated disorders. Germline values: CDR1 SEHNR, CDR2 FQNEAQ (reference sequence). Between the trimmed V and J ends, which lost 3 bases and 0 bases, there was a span of 9 bases. This CDR3 has 14 residues.

The chain uses TRBV7-9 and TRBJ2-7; the D gene is possibly TRBD1 (6 bases). The TCR was taken from a male donor with HTLV-1-associated myelopathy (HAM/TSP). Sample: PBMCs. The CDR3 DNA reads TGTGCCAGCAGCTTGGACAGTAACTCCTACGAGCAGTACTTC. Residues: CASSLDSNSYEQYF.